The 30 T cell receptor beta chains below were found in one sample sequenced in a study of cytomegalovirus exposure and HLA in healthy donors. PCR primers comprised 60 Vbeta and 13 Jbeta primers. Assay used: immunoSEQ multiplex PCR; TCRdb lists only in-frame clones, some missing. This sample's table has about 40,000 clones. The sequenced material came from PBMCs. The receptors stem from a male donor in good health and CMV-seronegative.

The chain combines TRBV9 with TRBJ1-1, with TRBD1 identical over 7 bases. Germline assignment: CDR1 SGDLS and CDR2 YYNGEE. The CDR3 spans 16 residues. Trimming cost V 6 bases and J 0 bases; bases outside gene matches: 11. The CDR3 loop is CASTSSRGVMNTEAFF. The CDR3 nucleotides read TGTGCCAGCACCAGTTCCAGGGGGGTAATGAACACTGAAGCTTTCTTT.

The rearrangement links TRBV19 to TRBJ1-4; 9 bases are shared with TRBD1. The CDR3 runs 14 residues. The V gene's germline CDR1 is LNHDA and CDR2 SQIVND (reference sequence). With 4 bases clipped from V and 7 bases from J, the junction kept 4 bases outside the gene matches. The CDR3: CASSKGQGGEKLFF. CDR3 in DNA: TGTGCCAGTAGTAAGGGACAGGGTGGTGAAAAACTGTTTTTT.

The chain combines TRBV6-1 with TRBJ2-5; no firm D call. Deletions cut 6 bases from V and 3 bases from J, with 17 bases between. The CDR3 has 15 residues. Germline-derived CDR1 and CDR2 are MNHNS and SASEGT. The CDR3 coding sequence is TGTGCCAGCAGACCCCGGGTGGAGCGCGAAGAGACCCAGTACTTC. Protein sequence: CASRPRVEREETQYF.

This sequence joins TRBV19 and TRBJ2-2, with TRBD1 matching 8 bases. The J segment lost 0 bases and the V segment lost 5 bases, leaving 2 bases of the junction unmatched. CDR1 is LNHDA and CDR2 is SQIVND in the germline V gene (reference sequence). The CDR3 is made up of 15 amino acids. The CDR3 reads CASSQDRANTGELFF. The CDR3 DNA reads as TGTGCCAGTAGTCAGGACAGGGCGAACACCGGGGAGCTGTTTTTT.

The rearrangement joins TRBV11-1 to TRBJ1-2; TRBD1 is a possible D gene (6 bases). V dropped 2 bases and J dropped 3 bases, with 10 bases sitting between them. This CDR3 spans 14 amino acids. Germline CDR1 and CDR2: SGHAT and FQDESV (reference sequence). CDR3 nucleotide sequence: TGTGCCAGCAGCTTAACTCGACAGGACTATGGCTACACCTTC. It codes for CASSLTRQDYGYTF. Combining the CDR3 with reference TRBV11-1 and TRBJ1-2 gives the whole variable domain EAEVAQSPRYKITEKSQAVAFWCDPISGHATLYWYRQILGQGPELLVQFQDESVVDDSQLPKDRFSAERLKGVDSTLKIQPAELGDSAMYLCASSLTRQDYGYTFGSGTRLTVV.

J is TRBJ1-1 and V is TRBV27, with no clear D. The CDR3 is 14 amino acids. V was pared by 8 bases and J by 1 base, with 14 bases between. In germline, CDR1 is MNHEY, CDR2 SMNVEV (reference sequence). CDR3 bases: TGTGCCAGCCGAATGGGCCTCGCGAACACTGAAGCTTTCTTT. Translating it yields CASRMGLANTEAFF.

DNA of the CDR3: TGTGCCAGCAGTTACTCGGGACAGGCACAGGCCTACGAGCAGTACTTC. Translated: CASSYSGQAQAYEQYF. The chain has TRBV6-5 and TRBJ2-7; TRBD1 aligns across 8 bases. The trim removed 0 bases at V and 2 bases at J, leaving 6 bases unmatched. This CDR3 is built from 16 residues. The V gene's germline CDR1 is MNHEY and CDR2 SVGAGI.

The chain combines TRBV18 with TRBJ1-1; the D is unclear. Germline V gives CDR1 KGHSH, CDR2 LQKENI. There are 14 residues in the CDR3. V shed 7 bases and J shed 1 base, with 13 bases lying between them. CDR3 DNA: TGTGCCAGCTTCGGCGCGGCACAGAACACTGAAGCTTTCTTT. Translated, it gives CASFGAAQNTEAFF.

The chain recombines TRBV11-1 with TRBJ1-4; TRBD1 might be the D (5 bases). Germline CDR1 reads SGHAT; CDR2 reads FQDESV (reference sequence). The CDR3 is made up of 15 amino acids. Trimming stripped 1 base from V and 8 bases from J, with 14 bases between. The CDR3 nucleotides read TGTGCCAGCAGCTTAGTAGGGATCAGGGTCGAAAAACTGTTTTTT. Its protein is CASSLVGIRVEKLFF.

CDR3 in DNA: TGCGCCAGCAGCTTTACCCTGGGAGTTTCCTACGAGCAGTACTTC. This codes for CASSFTLGVSYEQYF. The rearrangement links TRBV5-1 to TRBJ2-7; D might be TRBD2 (5 bases). Germline CDR1 and CDR2: SGHRS and YFSETQ. The CDR3 totals 15 residues. The germline V and J ends were trimmed by 2 bases and 1 base, with 13 bases remaining between them.

This chain joins TRBV7-9 and TRBJ2-1; D is perhaps TRBD2 (6 bases). The CDR3 spans 15 residues. Trimming removed 5 bases at V and 0 bases at J, with 11 bases between. From germline, CDR1 is SEHNR and CDR2 FQNEAQ (reference sequence). The CDR3 DNA is TGTGCCAGCAGCACCACGGGACTCTCCTACAATGAGCAGTTCTTC. It yields the protein CASSTTGLSYNEQFF.

V is TRBV7-9 and J is TRBJ1-1, with TRBD1 matching 7 bases. This CDR3 is 14 amino acids long. Looked up from germline, CDR1 is SEHNR and CDR2 is FQNEAQ (reference sequence). V shed 4 bases, J shed 10 bases, and the junction held 12 bases outside the gene matches. The CDR3 coding sequence is TGTGCCAGCAGCTCCGCCGGAAGGGGGCTAAGAGCTTTCTTT. Protein sequence: CASSSAGRGLRAFF.

V is TRBV11-3 and J is TRBJ2-7; D may be TRBD2 (7 bases). In germline, CDR1 is SGHNT, CDR2 YENEEA. The CDR3 is 15 residues long. V was trimmed by 5 bases and J by 5 bases, leaving 19 bases between them. CDR3 protein: CASSPGGRGGHEQYF. In nucleotides, the CDR3 is TGTGCCAGCAGCCCCGGGGGGCGGGGCGGCCACGAGCAGTACTTC.

V gene TRBV9 combines with J gene TRBJ1-2; TRBD1 might be the D (5 bases). Looked up from germline, CDR1 is SGDLS and CDR2 is YYNGEE. This CDR3 contains 14 residues. Trimming removed 0 bases from V and 7 bases from J, with 13 bases in between. Here the CDR3 reads CASSVAAGTRGYTF. CDR3 sequence (DNA): TGTGCCAGCAGCGTAGCGGCAGGGACTCGTGGCTACACCTTC.

The chain has TRBV9 and TRBJ2-5, with D perhaps matching TRBD2 (5 bases). The CDR3 is made up of 14 amino acids. Trimming removed 4 bases at V and 7 bases at J, with 17 bases between. Germline V gene data show CDR1 as SGDLS and CDR2 as YYNGEE. DNA for the CDR3: TGTGCCAGCAGCTCTTCATCGGGGTCCGGGACCCAGTACTTC. This gives the protein CASSSSSGSGTQYF.

The chain couples TRBV6-4 to TRBJ2-1, with TRBD2 matching 9 bases. CDR1 and CDR2 from the germline V gene are MRHNA and SNTAGT. V lost 4 bases, J lost 4 bases, and 5 bases stayed unmatched. The CDR3 spans 15 residues. The CDR3 nucleotides read TGTGCCAGCAGTGTTGAAGCGGGGGGATACAATGAGCAGTTCTTC. Translating gives CASSVEAGGYNEQFF.

The genes are TRBV6-1 and TRBJ1-5, with unresolved D. This CDR3 spans 14 amino acids. Germline CDR1 is MNHNS and CDR2 is SASEGT. V was cut by 5 bases and J by 3 bases, with 11 bases left in between. In DNA, the CDR3 is TGTGCCAGCAGTTATGGCCCCGACAATCAGCCCCAGCATTTT. It specifies CASSYGPDNQPQHF.

This chain joins TRBV5-1 and TRBJ1-4; D is uncertain. Germline-derived CDR1 and CDR2 are SGHRS and YFSETQ. V was cut by 7 bases and J by 8 bases, with 9 bases left in between. The CDR3 has 11 residues. The CDR3 loop is CASREGEKLFF. As DNA, the CDR3 is TGCGCCAGCCGGGAGGGAGAAAAACTGTTTTTT. Based on the CDR3 plus reference TRBV5-1 and TRBJ1-4, the full variable domain is KAGVTQTPRYLIKTRGQQVTLSCSPISGHRSVSWYQQTPGQGLQFLFEYFSETQRNKGNFPGRFSGRQFSNSRSEMNVSTLELGDSALYLCASREGEKLFFGSGTQLSVL.

This chain uses TRBV6-5 with TRBJ1-2; TRBD1 matches at 7 bases. The ends lost 6 bases at V and 9 bases at J; junction bases unmatched: 13. The CDR3 has 14 residues. Germline CDR1 and CDR2: MNHEY and SVGAGI. CDR3 in DNA: TGTGCCAGCAGATACCCCGGGACAGCTAGTCGCTACACCTTC. Its protein is CASRYPGTASRYTF.

Here the CDR3 reads CASSSRQGFNEKLFF. CDR3 nucleotides: TGTGCCAGCAGCTCCCGCCAGGGGTTTAATGAAAAACTGTTTTTT. The chain links TRBV9 to TRBJ1-4; a weak D match, TRBD1 (6 bases). Deletions cut 4 bases from V and 4 bases from J, with 14 bases between. The V gene's germline CDR1 is SGDLS and CDR2 YYNGEE. The CDR3 is 15 residues long.

This chain uses TRBV7-8 with TRBJ2-1; 7 bases agree with TRBD1. V lost 4 bases and J lost 7; bases outside the gene matches: 13. CDR1 and CDR2 (germline): SGHVS, FQNEAQ. CDR3 length: 16 residues. The CDR3 loop is CASSSYRGSLINEQFF. The CDR3 DNA is TGTGCCAGCAGCTCGTACAGGGGATCCCTTATTAATGAGCAGTTCTTC.

The V gene is TRBV15, the J gene TRBJ1-1; tentatively, D is TRBD1 (5 bases). This CDR3 is 17 amino acids long. In germline, CDR1 is LNHNV, CDR2 YYDKDF (reference sequence). The V gene lost 0 bases and the J gene lost 6 bases, with 20 bases spanning the gap. The CDR3 DNA is TGTGCCACCAGCAGAGATCGGCGCGATCGGACAAGGCCTGAAGCTTTCTTT. Its translation: CATSRDRRDRTRPEAFF.

The chain uses TRBV19 and TRBJ1-2, with 9 bases fitting TRBD1. With V trimmed by 9 bases and J by 4 bases, 9 bases remained unmatched. Looked up from germline, CDR1 is LNHDA and CDR2 is SQIVND (reference sequence). The CDR3 sequence is 14 residues long. CDR3 nucleotides: TGTGCCAGCCAAACAGGGGGCGCAGGCTATGGCTACACCTTC. This encodes CASQTGGAGYGYTF.

The chain carries TRBV5-6 and TRBJ2-2; D is unresolved. The V gene lost 3 bases and the J gene lost 8 bases, with 8 bases spanning the gap. CDR1 is SGHDT and CDR2 is YYEEEE in the germline V gene. The CDR3 totals 12 residues. The CDR3, as DNA: TGTGCCAGCAGCTACGGTTCGGGGGAGCTGTTTTTT. This codes for CASSYGSGELFF.

V and J are TRBV9 and TRBJ2-3, with D perhaps TRBD1 (6 bases). Germline CDR1 reads SGDLS; CDR2 reads YYNGEE. V was clipped by 4 bases and J by 2 bases, with 17 bases between them. CDR3 length equals 16 residues. CDR3 DNA sequence: TGTGCCAGCAGCTCGATGGGGGCCTTCGCCACAGATACGCAGTATTTT. It yields the protein CASSSMGAFATDTQYF.

The gene calls are TRBV10-1 and TRBJ2-1; D remains unclear. This CDR3 spans 13 amino acids. CDR1 and CDR2 (germline): WNHNN, SYGVQD (reference sequence). V was trimmed by 3 bases and J by 5 bases, leaving 8 bases between them. CDR3 DNA sequence: TGCGCCAGCAGTGACCCGGAGAACAATGAGCAGTTCTTC. It yields the protein CASSDPENNEQFF.

The chain links TRBV6-1 to TRBJ1-5, with a possible D match to TRBD1 (6 bases). CDR3 length equals 15 residues. Germline V lookup: CDR1 MNHNS, CDR2 SASEGT. Trimming left V 5 bases short and J 6 bases short, with 17 bases between. CDR3 bases: TGTGCCAGCAGTTTTATACAGGGTTCCGGTCAGCCCCAGCATTTT. It specifies CASSFIQGSGQPQHF.

The CDR3 is CASSLQGIPSTDTQYF. CDR3 in DNA: TGCGCCAGCAGCTTACAGGGCATCCCGAGCACAGATACGCAGTATTTT. V is TRBV5-1 and J is TRBJ2-3; weak D call: TRBD1 (6 bases). The CDR3 sequence is 16 residues long. Germline CDR1 and CDR2: SGHRS and YFSETQ. The V and J ends lost 2 bases and 0 bases respectively, with 13 bases between them.

In the case of this clone: The identical CDR3 is also encoded by other nucleotide sequences in the sample. Here the CDR3 reads CASSQDRNTEAFF. In DNA, the CDR3 is TGCGCCAGCAGCCAGGACAGGAACACTGAAGCTTTCTTT. The chain is built from TRBV4-1 and TRBJ1-1, with D perhaps TRBD1 (6 bases). The CDR3 contains 13 residues. Trimming cost V 3 bases and J 1 base, with 6 bases left between them. CDR1 and CDR2 (germline): MGHRA, YSYEKL.

This chain links TRBV4-1 with TRBJ1-3; D gene ambiguous. The CDR3 is 16 residues long. Between the trimmed V and J ends, which lost 6 bases and 0 bases, there was a span of 15 bases. Per germline, CDR1 MGHRA and CDR2 YSYEKL. CDR3 DNA sequence: TGCGCCAGCAGGCCTACGGACGGGAGCTCTGGAAACACCATATATTTT. Translated: CASRPTDGSSGNTIYF.